This is a list of T cell receptor beta chains from one sample in a study of blood T cell repertoires in COVID-19. TCRdb keeps only in-frame clones here, not all; method: immunoSEQ multiplex PCR. The data contain some 160,000 clones, around 83% of them singletons. The source material was peripheral blood. These receptors came from a human donor in a cohort sampled during active COVID-19. CDR3s include the opening cysteine and the closing phenylalanine or tryptophan. Each record gives: clone size, D gene, J gene, V gene, CDR3 DNA, CDR3 protein. The D gene is left open where the match is weak. Size tells how often a clone was seen (once, few, many) or the class of an expanded clone, and some rows leave it out.

- TRBD2 TRBJ2-3 TRBV7-2 TGTGCCAGCAGCTTAGTCTCAGCGGGAGGGCCTGGTGGAGATACGCAGTATTTT CASSLVSAGGPGGDTQYF
- - TRBJ1-5 TRBV11-2 TGTGCCAGCAGCCCTCAGGGGAGCAATCAGCCCCAGCATTTT CASSPQGSNQPQHF
- TRBD1 TRBJ2-3 TRBV5-1 TGCGCCAGCAGCTCTAATTCCGGGACAGGGAAGACAGATACGCAGTATTTT CASSSNSGTGKTDTQYF
- - TRBJ2-2 TRBV3-1/TRBV3-2 TGTGCCAGCAGCCAGGTTTCGGCCGGGGAGCTGTTTTTT CASSQVSAGELFF
- - TRBJ1-2 TRBV18 TGTGCCAGCTCCCCAGACAGAAGAGGCTACACCTTC CASSPDRRGYTF
once TRBD2 TRBJ2-7 TRBV7-3 TGTGCCAGCAGCTTAGGTCCTAGCGGGAGCTACGAGCAGTACTTC CASSLGPSGSYEQYF
- TRBD1 TRBJ1-1 TRBV5-1 TGCGCCAGCAGCCTACACTGGGACAGGGAGGCTTTCTTT CASSLHWDREAFF
- TRBD1 TRBJ1-5 TRBV28 TGTGCCAGCAGTTTATGGACGGGACAGGGCTCCAATCAGCCCCAGCATTTT CASSLWTGQGSNQPQHF
- - TRBJ2-3 TRBV7-2 TGTGCCAGCAGCTTAGCGTCGGGGGTCACAGATACGCAGTATTTT CASSLASGVTDTQYF
- - TRBJ1-2 TRBV10-2 TGCGCCAGCAGCGGACAGACAACTCGGGGCTACACCTTC CASSGQTTRGYTF
- - TRBJ2-4 TRBV4-1 TGCGCCAGCAGCCAAGCCGGGACACAAAACATTCAGTACTTC CASSQAGTQNIQYF
- TRBD2 TRBJ2-6 TRBV6-5 TGTGCCAGCCGGGAGGACTACTCTGGGGCCAACGTCCTGACTTTC CASREDYSGANVLTF
- TRBD1 TRBJ1-6 TRBV7-8 TGTGCCAGCAGCTTAGAAGGACAGGGATGGAGCTCCTATAATTCACCCCTCCACTTT CASSLEGQGWSSYNSPLHF
- - TRBJ1-2 TRBV5-1 TGCGCCAGCAGCTTTAATACGGGAGCTAACTATGGCTACACCTTC CASSFNTGANYGYTF
- - TRBJ1-1 TRBV3-1/TRBV3-2 TGTGCCAGCAGCCAAGGACCAGGGGTGACTGAAGCTTTCTTT CASSQGPGVTEAFF
- TRBD1 TRBJ2-3 TRBV15 TGTGCCACCAGCAGAGGCACCTGGACAGGGGGGGCCACAGATACGCAGTATTTT CATSRGTWTGGATDTQYF
- TRBD1 TRBJ1-3 TRBV7-2 TGTGCCAGCAGCCTGCGGACAGGGGAGGACACCATATATTTT CASSLRTGEDTIYF
- - TRBJ2-7 TRBV4-1 TGCGCCAGCAGCCCCACGGGGGGCGAACCCTACGAGCAGTACTTC CASSPTGGEPYEQYF
- - TRBJ2-7 TRBV5-5 TGTGCCAGCAGCTTGGTGGCAGGGGTCTACGAGCAGTACTTC CASSLVAGVYEQYF
once TRBD1 TRBJ1-3 TRBV15 TGTGCCACCAGCAGAGTCTTCAGGGGGGGAAACACCATATATTTT CATSRVFRGGNTIYF
- - TRBJ1-4 TRBV28 TGTGCCAGCAGTTTGACTCCAACTAATGAAAAACTGTTTTTT CASSLTPTNEKLFF
- - TRBJ1-2 TRBV18 TGTGCCAGCTCGGATGATAGCGGAGGCTACACCTTC CASSDDSGGYTF
- TRBD1 TRBJ2-5 TRBV10-3 TGTGCCATCAGTGAGTCCGGGAAGACAGGGAACCAAGAGACCCAGTACTTC CAISESGKTGNQETQYF
- TRBD2 TRBJ2-7 TRBV5-4 TGTGCCAGCAGCCTGGACGGGACTAGCGGGATCTACGAGCAGTACTTC CASSLDGTSGIYEQYF
few - TRBJ1-4 TRBV6-2/TRBV6-3 TGTGCCAGCAGTTACGGAGGTGAAAAACTGTTTTTT CASSYGGEKLFF
- - TRBJ1-6 TRBV5-6 TGTGCCAGCAGCTTCGCCGGGACATCGAATTCACCCCTCCACTTT CASSFAGTSNSPLHF
- TRBD1 TRBJ1-5 TRBV29-1 TGCAGCAAAAACAGGGGGGTTAGCAATCAGCCCCAGCATTTT CSKNRGVSNQPQHF
- - TRBJ2-7 TRBV27 TGTGCCAGCAGTTTGCGGACAGCCTACGAGCAGTACTTC CASSLRTAYEQYF
- TRBD1 TRBJ2-5 TRBV9 TGTGCCAGCAGCGTAGTTGGACAGGGGGGTTGGGAGACCCAGTACTTC CASSVVGQGGWETQYF
- TRBD2 TRBJ2-5 TRBV27 TGTGCCAGCAGTTTTGGCTCGACTAGCGGGGGGTCGGGGGAGACCCAGTACTTC CASSFGSTSGGSGETQYF
- - TRBJ1-5 TRBV5-1 TGCGCCAGCAGCCTGGGGACGAGGGATAATCAGCCCCAGCATTTT CASSLGTRDNQPQHF
- - TRBJ1-1 TRBV3-1/TRBV3-2 TGTGCCAGCAGCCAAGATTTGTTCAGGGGCACTGAAGCTTTCTTT CASSQDLFRGTEAFF
- TRBD1 TRBJ2-2 TRBV7-3 TGTGCCAGCAGCCCAACCCAGGGGGCGACCGGGGAGCTGTTTTTT CASSPTQGATGELFF
- TRBD1 TRBJ1-2 TRBV10-3 TGTGCCATCAACGTCGGGACAGCAGCAAACTATGGCTACACCTTC CAINVGTAANYGYTF
- TRBD1 TRBJ1-6 TRBV27 TGTGCCAGCGGGACAGGACGCCCCTATAATTCACCCCTCCACTTT CASGTGRPYNSPLHF
- - TRBJ2-7 TRBV7-2 TGTGCCAGCTCGGGGCTTAGCGGTCCTAGCTACGAGCAGTACTTC CASSGLSGPSYEQYF
- TRBD1 TRBJ1-5 TRBV19 TGTGCCAGTAGTATTAGGGGACAGAATCAGCCCCAGCATTTT CASSIRGQNQPQHF
once TRBD2 TRBJ2-1 TRBV5-6 TGTGCCAGCAGCTGGGGACTAGCGGGAGTGAACAATGAGCAGTTCTTC CASSWGLAGVNNEQFF
few - TRBJ2-7 TRBV11-2 TGTGCCAGCAGCCCAGCCCCCGGGGGTTCCTACGAGCAGTACTTC CASSPAPGGSYEQYF
- TRBD2 TRBJ2-7 TRBV27 TGTGCCAGCAGTCCCGGGACTAGCGGGCCCTCCTACGAGCAGTACTTC CASSPGTSGPSYEQYF
- TRBD1 TRBJ2-7 TRBV27 TGTGCCAGCACAGGGGCAGGGGGTAACACCTACGAGCAGTACTTC CASTGAGGNTYEQYF
- - TRBJ1-2 TRBV27 TGTGCCAGCAGTTTAGCAGGGGAGAGGGCCTATGGCTACACCTTC CASSLAGERAYGYTF
- - TRBJ1-2 TRBV3-1/TRBV3-2 TGTGCCAGCAGCCAGCAGGGGTATGGCTACACCTTC CASSQQGYGYTF
- - TRBJ1-3 TRBV12-3/TRBV12-4 TGTGCCAGCACCCACAGGGCCCGAAACACCATATATTTT CASTHRARNTIYF
- - TRBJ2-7 TRBV7-2 TGTGCCAGCAGCTTAGACGGTGGCGGGACCTCCTACGAGCAGTACTTC CASSLDGGGTSYEQYF
- TRBD1 TRBJ1-4 TRBV6-2/TRBV6-3 TGTGCCAGCAGTTACAACCCTAGGACGGGACAGGCTCAATCAACTAATGAAAAACTGTTTTTT CASSYNPRTGQAQSTNEKLFF
- TRBD1 TRBJ1-2 TRBV28 TGTGCCAGCAGTTCCACGGACAGGGGGAACCCTTATGGCTACACCTTC CASSSTDRGNPYGYTF
- - TRBJ2-7 TRBV11-3 TGTGCCAGCAGCTTCGGGGACAAGGGGACCTACGAGCAGTACTTC CASSFGDKGTYEQYF
- - TRBJ1-5 TRBV21-1 TGTGCCAGCAGCAAAGGACACACTCCTAAGCCCCAGCATTTT CASSKGHTPKPQHF
- - TRBJ2-4 TRBV6-5 TGTGCCAGCCAGGAGGGGGCCCTTGCCCCAACACAGTACTTC CASQEGALAPTQYF
- - TRBJ1-2 TRBV3-1/TRBV3-2 TGTGCCAGCAGCTACAGGGAGTATGGTTACACCTTC CASSYREYGYTF
- TRBD1 TRBJ1-2 TRBV7-9 TGTGCCAGCAGCTTAGAAAGGGGGCGGGCCTATGGCTACACCTTC CASSLERGRAYGYTF
- TRBD1 TRBJ2-3 TRBV7-8 TGTGCCAGCAGCTTTTCGGACAGGGGGGGTACAGATACGCAGTATTTT CASSFSDRGGTDTQYF
once TRBD1 TRBJ2-7 TRBV5-5 TGTGCCAGCAGCTTGAACCTCTACCCAGGGGGCGTCCAAACCTACGAGCAGTACTTC CASSLNLYPGGVQTYEQYF
once TRBD1 TRBJ2-3 TRBV4-1 TGCGCCAGCAGCCCAAGCCGGGACAGGAACACAGATACGCAGTATTTT CASSPSRDRNTDTQYF
- TRBD1 TRBJ1-1 TRBV19 TGTGCCAGTAGTACAGGGACAGGGGGAAATACTGAAGCTTTCTTT CASSTGTGGNTEAFF
- TRBD1 TRBJ1-5 TRBV10-1 TGCGCCAGCATGCTACAGGGGAGGCATCAGCCCCAGCATTTT CASMLQGRHQPQHF
- - TRBJ1-5 TRBV7-9 TGTGCCAGCAGCTTAGGCCAGGGTCACCAGCCCCAGCATTTT CASSLGQGHQPQHF
once TRBD1 TRBJ1-1 TRBV5-4 TGTGCCAGCAGCTTGGATAGGGGGCGTAGGGTCATGAACACTGAAGCTTTCTTT CASSLDRGRRVMNTEAFF